This TCR beta chain originates from a study of OX40 agonist ivuxolimab in advanced cancers. Study at large: Every 2 weeks, ivuxolimab was infused into the patients intravenously at between 0.01 and 10 mg/kg.

Details on this clone: What it binds is not known.

Study-level findings and limits: Nonresponders, in some cases, also had low normalized T-cell clonal expansion. Both CD4+ and CD8+ T cell populations in blood had undergone clonal expansion by week 6 at 0.1 to 3.0 mg/kg.

Method: immunoSEQ multiplex PCR; TCRdb's copy keeps in-frame clones and lacks some. The table records about 19,000 clones, roughly 80% of them present only once. V lost 3 bases, J lost 3 bases, and 6 bases lay in between. CDR3 size: 13 residues. Germline V CDR1 and CDR2: SGHVS, FNYEAQ. The clonotype was recovered from an adult with an advanced solid tumor such as melanoma, head and neck, liver or kidney cancer. The V gene is TRBV7-6, the J gene TRBJ2-1; either TRBD1 or TRBD2 may supply D (5 bases each). Sequencing was performed on CD4+ or CD8+ T cells sorted from blood, taken in a trial of the OX40 agonist ivuxolimab. CDR3 protein: CASSFGGYNEQFF. The DNA for the CDR3 is TGTGCCAGCAGCTTTGGGGGCTACAATGAGCAGTTCTTC.